The clone carrying this TCR beta chain is a singleton in its sample. CDR1 SEHNR and CDR2 FQNEAQ come from the germline V gene (reference sequence). The CDR3 runs 16 residues. With V trimmed by 3 bases and J by 7 bases, 11 bases remained unmatched. This entry belongs to a study of blood T cell repertoires in COVID-19. On the study more broadly: Spain, Italy and the United States supplied samples that represented acute and convalescent COVID-19. In each case, the material was cDNA or gDNA derived from T cells, B-cell-depleted T cells, or PBMCs.

Authors' methods: Quantification of nucleated cells was approximated via reference gene primer amplification. Assay used: immunoSEQ multiplex PCR; TCRdb lists only in-frame clones, some missing. The D gene and trimming were derived from the DNA, and the V and J assignments and clone size from that table. The sample yields around 280,000 clones, around 86% seen once. The chain is built from TRBV7-9 and TRBJ1-3, with TRBD1 matching over 8 bases. The sequencing input was peripheral blood. The receptor was isolated from a man between 70 and 80 years old with acute or convalescent COVID-19. As DNA, the CDR3 is TGTGCCAGCAGCTTCTGGCTGACAGGGGATGATAACACCATATATTTT. Protein sequence: CASSFWLTGDDNTIYF. The full variable domain, its missing parts supplied by reference TRBV7-9 and TRBJ1-3, is DTGVSQNPRHKITKRGQNVTFRCDPISEHNRLYWYRQTLGQGPEFLTYFQNEAQLEKSRLLSDRFSAERPKGSFSTLEIQRTEQGDSAMYLCASSFWLTGDDNTIYFGEGSWLTVV.